This record looks at one TCR beta chain sequence and its context. Germline-derived CDR1 and CDR2 are SNHLY and FYNNEI. With V trimmed by 4 bases and J by 13 bases, 7 bases remained unmatched. This CDR3 has 13 amino acids. The entry originates in a study of blood T cell repertoires in COVID-19. Study context: Some COVID-19 samples were acute and others convalescent; all came from the United States, Italy and Spain.

This table comes from immunoSEQ multiplex PCR, and its TCRdb copy is limited to in-frame clones, with some not included. The table lists about 270,000 clones, about 91% of them singletons. Sequencing was carried out using peripheral blood. The chain uses TRBV2 and TRBJ2-3; TRBD2 agrees at 11 bases. The TCR originated in a person aged 18 to 35 with COVID-19, enrolled during active disease. In DNA form, the CDR3 reads TGTGCCAGCAGTGGACTAGCGGGACCTCTGGAGTATTTT. It is translated as CASSGLAGPLEYF.